This TCR beta chain came from a study of graft-versus-host responses after intestinal transplantation. Overall study context: Recipients had transplants, and these were multivisceral, liver-intestinal, or isolated intestinal. All of the recipients had induction that used anti-thymocyte globulin, then tacrolimus and steroids for roughly three years. Study conclusions and caveats: Researchers found peak circulating GvH clone levels linked to early post-transplant HvG declines. The marrow of recipients harbored GvH clones, and ileum or blood showed some of them first.

The assay was immunoSEQ multiplex PCR, and TCRdb's table has in-frame clones only and misses some. This table holds under 100,000 clones, around 90% found once. Concerning this clone: What it binds is unknown.

Looked up from germline, CDR1 is SGDLS and CDR2 is YYNGEE. V gave up 3 bases and J gave up 4 bases, with 11 bases separating them. The length of the CDR3 is 13 residues. This sequence was found in a human patient who received an intestinal transplant, so some T cells may come from the graft donor. The chain links TRBV9 to TRBJ2-7; tentatively, D is TRBD2 (6 bases). The starting material was PBMCs, obtained roughly 450 days after intestinal transplant. The CDR3 DNA is TGTGCCAGCAGCGCTTGGGGGGAATACGAGCAGTACTTC. Residues: CASSAWGEYEQYF.